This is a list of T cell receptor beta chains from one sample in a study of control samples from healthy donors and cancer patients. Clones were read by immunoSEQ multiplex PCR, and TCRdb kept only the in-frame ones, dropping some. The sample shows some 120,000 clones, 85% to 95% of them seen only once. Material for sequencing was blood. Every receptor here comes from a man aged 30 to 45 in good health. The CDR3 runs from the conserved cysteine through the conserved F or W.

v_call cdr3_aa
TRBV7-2 CAQDAGPAGYTQYF
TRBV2 CASSVTSGGYNEQFF
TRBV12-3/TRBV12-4 CASSFDRNTEAFF
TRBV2 CASSFRQGMAFF
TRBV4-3 CASSQDRGKDGYTF
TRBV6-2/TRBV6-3 CASSYLGGRQETQYF
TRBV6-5 CASSSRQENTEAFF
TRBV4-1 CASSQGDRTEVGEKLFF
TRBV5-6 CASSLEGGQGSQPQHF
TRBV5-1 CASSSGTGSYEQYF
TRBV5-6 CASSLAVGFANEKLFF
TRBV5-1 CASSLNANYGYTF
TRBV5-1 CASAGGTDMNTEAFF
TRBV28 CASSSSTPGTGLIYGYTF
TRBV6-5 CASSYEVGQLYGYTF
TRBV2 CASSDTSGGAHEQFF
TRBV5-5 CASSLGGTLLWETQYF
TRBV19 CASREGPKNIQYF
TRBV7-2 CASRPSGVADTQYF
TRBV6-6 CASRTSGGSEGQFF
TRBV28 CASSLTGPIYF
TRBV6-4 CASSDGTGGKDEQFF
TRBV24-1 CATRGLANEQFF
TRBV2 CASTPATTSYEQYF